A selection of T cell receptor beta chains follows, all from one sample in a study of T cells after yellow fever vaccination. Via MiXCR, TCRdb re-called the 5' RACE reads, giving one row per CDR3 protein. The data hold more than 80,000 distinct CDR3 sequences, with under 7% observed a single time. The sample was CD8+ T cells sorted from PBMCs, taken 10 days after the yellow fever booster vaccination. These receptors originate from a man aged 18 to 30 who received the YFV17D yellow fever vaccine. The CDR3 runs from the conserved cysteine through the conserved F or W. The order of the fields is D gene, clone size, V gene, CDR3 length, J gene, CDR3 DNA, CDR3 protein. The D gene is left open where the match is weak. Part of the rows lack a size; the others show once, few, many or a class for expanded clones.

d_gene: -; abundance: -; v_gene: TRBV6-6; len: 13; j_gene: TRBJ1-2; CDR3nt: TGTGCCAGCAGTTACCGGGGGGGCTATGGCTACACCTTC; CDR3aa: CASSYRGGYGYTF
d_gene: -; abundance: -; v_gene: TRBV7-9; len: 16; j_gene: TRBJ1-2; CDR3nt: TGTGCCAGCAGCTTAGGTACAGGGCTGTCGGTCTATGGCTACACCTTC; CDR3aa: CASSLGTGLSVYGYTF
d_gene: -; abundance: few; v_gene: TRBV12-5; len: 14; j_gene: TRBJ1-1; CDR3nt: TGTGCTAGTACGGGACACCTCATGAACACTGAAGCTTTCTTT; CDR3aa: CASTGHLMNTEAFF
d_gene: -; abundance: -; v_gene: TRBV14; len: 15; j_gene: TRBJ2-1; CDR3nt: TGTGCCAGCAGCCCGGGCCAGGGTCCCTACAATGAGCAGTTCTTC; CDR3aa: CASSPGQGPYNEQFF
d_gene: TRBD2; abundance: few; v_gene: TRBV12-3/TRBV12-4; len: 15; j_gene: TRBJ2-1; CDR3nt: TGTGCCAGCAGCCATCTAGCGGGACCTAACAATGAGCAGTTCTTC; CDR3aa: CASSHLAGPNNEQFF
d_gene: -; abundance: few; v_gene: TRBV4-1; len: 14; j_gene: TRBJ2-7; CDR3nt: TGCGCCAGCAGCCAAGATTTTGGGTCCTACGAGCAGTACTTC; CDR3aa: CASSQDFGSYEQYF
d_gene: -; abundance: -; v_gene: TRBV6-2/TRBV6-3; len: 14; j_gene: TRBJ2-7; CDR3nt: TGTGCCAGCAGGCGCGTCCTGGAAGTGGGTGAGCAGTACTTC; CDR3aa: CASRRVLEVGEQYF
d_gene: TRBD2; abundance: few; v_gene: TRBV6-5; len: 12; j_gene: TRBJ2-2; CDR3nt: TGTGCCAGCAGTACCGGGGGGGGGGAGCTGTTTTTT; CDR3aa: CASSTGGGELFF
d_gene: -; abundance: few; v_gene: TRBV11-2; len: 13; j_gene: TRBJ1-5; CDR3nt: TGTGCCAGCAGCTTCTCCAATAATCAGCCCCAGCATTTT; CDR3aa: CASSFSNNQPQHF
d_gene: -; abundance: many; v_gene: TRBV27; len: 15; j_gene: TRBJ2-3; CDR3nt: TGTGCCAGCAGTTTACAATCGCCCCTCAGGGATACGCAGTATTTT; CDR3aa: CASSLQSPLRDTQYF
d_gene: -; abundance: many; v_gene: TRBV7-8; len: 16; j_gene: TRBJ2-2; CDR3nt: TGTGCCAGCAGCTTATCTGGGACGAGATTCTCCGGGGAGCTGTTTTTT; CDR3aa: CASSLSGTRFSGELFF
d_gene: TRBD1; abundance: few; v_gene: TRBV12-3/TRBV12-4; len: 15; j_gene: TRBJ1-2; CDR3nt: TGTGCCAGCAGTTTAGGGACAGGGGTAATCTATGGCTACACCTTC; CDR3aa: CASSLGTGVIYGYTF
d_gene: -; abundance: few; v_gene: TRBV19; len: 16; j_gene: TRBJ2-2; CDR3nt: TGTGCCAGTAGTATAGAAAGCGCCGCGAACACCGGGGAGCTGTTTTTT; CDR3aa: CASSIESAANTGELFF
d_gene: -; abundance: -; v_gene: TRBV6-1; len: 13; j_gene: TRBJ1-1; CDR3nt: TGTGCCAGCAGCACAATACAGGGAACTGAAGCTTTCTTT; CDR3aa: CASSTIQGTEAFF
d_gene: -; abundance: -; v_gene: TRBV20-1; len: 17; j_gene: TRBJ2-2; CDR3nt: TGCAGTGCCCCCATGGCTACCCACACCCTAAACACCGGGGAGCTGTTTTTT; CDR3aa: CSAPMATHTLNTGELFF
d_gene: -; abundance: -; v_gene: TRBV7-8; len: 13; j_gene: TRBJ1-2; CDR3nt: TGTGCCAGCAGCTTAAGTCTCAGCCATGGCTACACCTTC; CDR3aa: CASSLSLSHGYTF
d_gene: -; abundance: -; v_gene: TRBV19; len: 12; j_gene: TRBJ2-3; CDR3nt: TGTGCCAGTAGTATCGACACAGATACGCAGTATTTT; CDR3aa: CASSIDTDTQYF
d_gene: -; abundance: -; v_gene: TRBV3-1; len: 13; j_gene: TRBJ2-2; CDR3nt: TGTGCCAGCAGCCAATGGGAGACCGGGGAGCTGTTTTTT; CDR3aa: CASSQWETGELFF
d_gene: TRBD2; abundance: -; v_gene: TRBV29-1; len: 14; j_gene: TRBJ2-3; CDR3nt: TGCAGCGTTGCCCTAGCGGGGGAGGCAGATACGGAGTATTTT; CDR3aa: CSVALAGEADTEYF
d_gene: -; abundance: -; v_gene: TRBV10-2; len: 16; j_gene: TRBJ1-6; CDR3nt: TGCGCCAGCAGTGATTACGAGAGCTCCTATAATTCACCCCTCCACTTT; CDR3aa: CASSDYESSYNSPLHF
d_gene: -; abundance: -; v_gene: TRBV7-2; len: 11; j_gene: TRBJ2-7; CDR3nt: TGTGCCAGCGGCGGGCCCTACGAGCAGTACTTC; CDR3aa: CASGGPYEQYF
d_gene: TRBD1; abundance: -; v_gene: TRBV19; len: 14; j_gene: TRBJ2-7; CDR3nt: TGTGCCAGTAGTAGGGACAGGGGAGTGGACGAGCAGTACTTC; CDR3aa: CASSRDRGVDEQYF
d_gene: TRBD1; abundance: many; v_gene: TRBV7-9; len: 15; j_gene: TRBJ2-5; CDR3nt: TGTGCCAGCAGCTTAACGAGGGACAGCCAAGAGACCCAGTACTTC; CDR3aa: CASSLTRDSQETQYF
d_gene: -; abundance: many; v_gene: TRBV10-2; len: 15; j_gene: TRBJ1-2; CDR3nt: TGCGCCAGCAGTGGGTATAGTCGAGGAGCTAGGGGCTACACCTTC; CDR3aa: CASSGYSRGARGYTF
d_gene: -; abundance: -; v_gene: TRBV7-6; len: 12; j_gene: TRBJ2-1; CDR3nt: TGTGCCAGCAGCTCAGCTTACCATGAGCAGTTCTTC; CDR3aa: CASSSAYHEQFF
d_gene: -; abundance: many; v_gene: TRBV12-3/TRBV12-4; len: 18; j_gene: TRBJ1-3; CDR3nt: TGTGCCAGCAGTTTAGGGGCTCGACAGCTTGCCTCTGGAAACACCATATATTTT; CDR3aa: CASSLGARQLASGNTIYF
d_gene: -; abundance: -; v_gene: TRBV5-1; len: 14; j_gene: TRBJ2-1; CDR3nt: TGCGCCAGCAGCTTCGCAGGGAACTACAATGAGCAGTTCTTC; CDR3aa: CASSFAGNYNEQFF
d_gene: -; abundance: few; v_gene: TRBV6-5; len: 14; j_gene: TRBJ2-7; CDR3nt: TGTGCCAGCAGTTACTCCGACTATTACTACGAGCAGTACTTC; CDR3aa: CASSYSDYYYEQYF
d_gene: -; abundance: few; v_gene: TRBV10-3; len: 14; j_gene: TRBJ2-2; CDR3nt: TGTGCCATCAGTGCCGCCGGGGGTCGTGGGGAGCTGTTTTTT; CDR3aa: CAISAAGGRGELFF
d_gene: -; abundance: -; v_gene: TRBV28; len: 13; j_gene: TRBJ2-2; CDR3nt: TGTGCCTCAGCGCGGCAGCTGACCGGGGAGCTGTTTTTT; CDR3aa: CASARQLTGELFF
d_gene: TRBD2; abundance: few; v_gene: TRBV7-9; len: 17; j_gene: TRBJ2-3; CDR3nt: TGTGCCAGCAGCCGGACTAGCGGGGGTTTTAGCACAGATACGCAGTATTTT; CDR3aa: CASSRTSGGFSTDTQYF
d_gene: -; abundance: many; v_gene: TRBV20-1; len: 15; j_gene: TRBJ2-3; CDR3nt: TGCAGTGCTAGAGATGGGCGGGAAAGGGCAGATACGCAGTATTTT; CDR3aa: CSARDGRERADTQYF
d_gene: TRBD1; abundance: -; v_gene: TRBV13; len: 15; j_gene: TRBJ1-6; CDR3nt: TGTGCCAGCAGCACCCGACAGGGGGGAAATTCACCCCTCCACTTT; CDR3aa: CASSTRQGGNSPLHF
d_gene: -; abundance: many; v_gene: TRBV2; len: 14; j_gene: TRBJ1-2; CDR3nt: TGTGCCAGCAGTGAAGCCCCAGCTAACTATGGCTACACCTTC; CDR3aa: CASSEAPANYGYTF
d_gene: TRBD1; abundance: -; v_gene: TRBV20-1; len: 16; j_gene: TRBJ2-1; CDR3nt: TGCAGTGCCAAGGACGAGGGGGCCAGCTCCTACAATGAGCAGTTCTTC; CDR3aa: CSAKDEGASSYNEQFF
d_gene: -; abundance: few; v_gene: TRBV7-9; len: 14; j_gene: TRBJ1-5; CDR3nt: TGTGCCAGCAGCTGGGGGGGTAGCAATCAGCCCCAGCATTTT; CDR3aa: CASSWGGSNQPQHF
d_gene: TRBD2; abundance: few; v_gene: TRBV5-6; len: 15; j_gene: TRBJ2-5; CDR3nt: TGTGCCAGCAGCTTGCCCGGGGGGGCCCGGGAGACCCAGTACTTC; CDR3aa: CASSLPGGARETQYF
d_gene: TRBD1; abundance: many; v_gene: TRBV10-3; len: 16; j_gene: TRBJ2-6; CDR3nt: TGTGCCATCAGCGGGACAGGGCAAGGTGGGGCCAACGTCCTGACTTTC; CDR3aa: CAISGTGQGGANVLTF
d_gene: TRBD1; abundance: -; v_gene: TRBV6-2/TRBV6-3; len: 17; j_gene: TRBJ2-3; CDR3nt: TGTGCCAGTACTCTCCGGGACAGGGGGCGCCCCGCAGATACGCAGTATTTT; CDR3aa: CASTLRDRGRPADTQYF
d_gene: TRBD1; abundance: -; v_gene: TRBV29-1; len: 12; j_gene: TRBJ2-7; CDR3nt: TGCAGCGTTGGACAGGGGAGTAACGAGCAGTACTTC; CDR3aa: CSVGQGSNEQYF
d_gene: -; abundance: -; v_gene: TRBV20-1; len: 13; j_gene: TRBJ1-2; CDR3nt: TGCAGTGCTAGAGGGAAGGGAGTGTATGGCTACACCTTC; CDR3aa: CSARGKGVYGYTF
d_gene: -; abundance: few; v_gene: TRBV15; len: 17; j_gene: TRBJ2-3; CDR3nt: TGTGCCACCAGCAGAGATCTTGCCGGGGGGCGCACAGATACGCAGTATTTT; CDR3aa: CATSRDLAGGRTDTQYF
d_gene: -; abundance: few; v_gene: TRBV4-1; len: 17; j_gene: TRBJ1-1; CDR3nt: TGCGCCAGCAGCCAGTTGTACGGGTGGGTGGAGAACACTGAAGCTTTCTTT; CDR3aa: CASSQLYGWVENTEAFF
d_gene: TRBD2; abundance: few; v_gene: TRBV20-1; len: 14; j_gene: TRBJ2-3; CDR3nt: TGCAGTGCGGATGAAGCGGGGGGTACAGATACGCAGTATTTT; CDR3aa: CSADEAGGTDTQYF
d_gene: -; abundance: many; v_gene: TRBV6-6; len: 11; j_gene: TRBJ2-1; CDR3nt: TGTGCCAGCAGTTACTCTAGTGAGCAGTTCTTC; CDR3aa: CASSYSSEQFF
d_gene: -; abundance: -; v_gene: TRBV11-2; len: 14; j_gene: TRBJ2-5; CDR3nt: TGTGCCAGCAGCTCTGGGCAGCTCCAAGAGACCCAGTACTTC; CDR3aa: CASSSGQLQETQYF
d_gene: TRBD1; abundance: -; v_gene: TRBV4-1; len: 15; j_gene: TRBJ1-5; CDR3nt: TGCGCCAGCAGCCAAGGGGACAGGGGGCTTCAGCCCCAGCATTTT; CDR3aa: CASSQGDRGLQPQHF
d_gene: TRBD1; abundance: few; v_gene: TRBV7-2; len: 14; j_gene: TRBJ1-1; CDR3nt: TGTGCCAGCAGCTCTCCGGACAGGGTGGCTGAAGCTTTCTTT; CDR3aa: CASSSPDRVAEAFF
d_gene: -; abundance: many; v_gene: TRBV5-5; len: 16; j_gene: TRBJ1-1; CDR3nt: TGTGCCAGCAGCTTGGTTCAGGGATATATGAACACTGAAGCTTTCTTT; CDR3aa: CASSLVQGYMNTEAFF
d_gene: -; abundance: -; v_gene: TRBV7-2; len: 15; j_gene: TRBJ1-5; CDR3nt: TGTGCCAGCAGCTTAGCGGTACGGGGCAATCAGCCCCAGCATTTT; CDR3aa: CASSLAVRGNQPQHF
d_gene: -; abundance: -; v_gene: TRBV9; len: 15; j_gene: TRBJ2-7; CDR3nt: TGTGCCAGCAGCGTAGAGCCAACAGGTCCCTACGAGCAGTACTTC; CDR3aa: CASSVEPTGPYEQYF
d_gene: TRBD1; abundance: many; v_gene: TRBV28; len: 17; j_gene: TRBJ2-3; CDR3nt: TGTGCCAGCAGCTTCAACTCAGGGGGCTCTAGCACAGATACGCAGTATTTT; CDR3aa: CASSFNSGGSSTDTQYF